This T cell receptor beta chain was retrieved from a study of shared clonotypes between healthy human individuals. Overall study results and limits: Naive CD4 clonotypes were shared across several donors at about 5%.

This CDR3 is built from 16 residues. Germline CDR1 and CDR2: SGHRS and YFSETQ. V lost 0 bases and J lost 3, with 13 bases in between. A word on this clone: No antigen is known for it.

Some clones are missing from TCRdb's copy, which holds only in-frame ones; the method was immunoSEQ multiplex PCR. The table shows around 1.6 million clones, with 95% to 99% occurring only once. Sequenced sample: naive CD4+ T cells sorted from blood. Subset meaning: CD45RA+ positively selected. The TCR originated in a man between 25 and 39 years old in good health. This chain links TRBV5-1 with TRBJ2-1, with D possibly called TRBD1 or TRBD2 (5 bases each). CDR3 sequence (DNA): TGCGCCAGCAGCTTGGAAGGGACGGTAAACTACAATGAGCAGTTCTTC. Translating gives CASSLEGTVNYNEQFF.